This T cell receptor beta chain was documented in a study of identical twins' blood T cells. MiXCR was run by TCRdb on the 5' RACE reads, yielding one entry per CDR3 protein. The data show fewer than 450,000 distinct CDR3 sequences, with under 30% seen just once and roughly 5.5% held by the top ten. CDR1 SGDLS and CDR2 YYNGEE come from the germline V gene. Trimming stripped 1 base from V and 10 bases from J, with 6 bases between. CDR3 length equals 11 residues. This clonotype was seen repeatedly, ten times or more. This receptor was identified in a woman aged 18-55 years in good health. Sequencing was done on a sample of PBMCs. V gene TRBV9 combines with J gene TRBJ2-1; no reliable D call. CDR3 in DNA: TGTGCCAGCAGCGTACCCGGGGAGCAGTTCTTC. Encoded protein: CASSVPGEQFF. The complete variable domain, with remaining parts taken from reference TRBV9 and TRBJ2-1, reads DSGVTQTPKHLITATGQRVTLRCSPRSGDLSVYWYQQSLDQGLQFLIQYYNGEERAKGNILERFSAQQFPDLHSELNLSSLELGDSALYFCASSVPGEQFFGPGTRLTVL.